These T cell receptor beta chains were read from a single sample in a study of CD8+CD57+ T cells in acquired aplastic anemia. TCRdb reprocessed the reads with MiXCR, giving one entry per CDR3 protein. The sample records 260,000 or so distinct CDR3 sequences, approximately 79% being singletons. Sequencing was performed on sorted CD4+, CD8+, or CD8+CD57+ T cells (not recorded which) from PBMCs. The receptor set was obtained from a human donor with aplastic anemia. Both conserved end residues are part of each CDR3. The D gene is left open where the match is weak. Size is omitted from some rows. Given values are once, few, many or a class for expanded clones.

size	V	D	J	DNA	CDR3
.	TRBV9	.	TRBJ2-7	TGTGCCAGCAGCGGAGGGGGACTGAGCACAGATAAGTACTTC	CASSGGGLSTDKYF
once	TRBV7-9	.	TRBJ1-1	TGTGCCAGCAGCTGCGATCTAAGAGGAAACACTGAAGCTTTCTTT	CASSCDLRGNTEAFF
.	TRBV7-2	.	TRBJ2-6	TGTGCCAGCAGCTTCTTCTCTGGGGCCAACGTCCTGACTTTC	CASSFFSGANVLTF
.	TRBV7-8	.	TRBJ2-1	TGTGCCAGCAGCATAGATCTGGCAGGGAACACTGAACCGTTCTTC	CASSIDLAGNTEPFF
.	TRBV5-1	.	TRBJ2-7	TGCGCCAGCAGCGTGGGACCCGCCGGGGTGGAGCAGTACTTC	CASSVGPAGVEQYF
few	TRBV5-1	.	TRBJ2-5	TGTGCCAGCAGCGTTTACAGCATCAACACAGAGACCCAGTACTTC	CASSVYSINTETQYF
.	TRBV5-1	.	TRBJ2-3	TGCGCCAGCAGCCCAGAGACAGGAACCAATACGCAGTATTTT	CASSPETGTNTQYF
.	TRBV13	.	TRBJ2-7	TGTTCCACTAGCATGGGTTTGACCTACGAGCAGTACTTC	CSTSMGLTYEQYF
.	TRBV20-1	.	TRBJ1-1	TGCAGTGCTAGGGGTCAGGCCGGGGAGATCACTGAAGCTTTCTTT	CSARGQAGEITEAFF
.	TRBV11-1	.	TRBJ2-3	TGTGCCAGCAGCTTAGCGCTGACAGGCGATGCGCAGTATTTT	CASSLALTGDAQYF
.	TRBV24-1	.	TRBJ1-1	TGTGCCACCAGAGACGGACTAAACACTGAAGCTTTCTTT	CATRDGLNTEAFF
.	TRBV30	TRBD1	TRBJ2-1	TGTGCCTTCCTGAGGACAGGAAGTGAGCAGTTCTTC	CAFLRTGSEQFF
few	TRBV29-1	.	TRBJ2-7	TGCAGCGTTGAAGATTACCGGGGACCATTGGGCTACGAGCAGTACTTC	CSVEDYRGPLGYEQYF
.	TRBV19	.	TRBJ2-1	TGTGCCAGTAGTCCCGGGTTGACGCGGAGGAATGAGCAGTTCTTC	CASSPGLTRRNEQFF
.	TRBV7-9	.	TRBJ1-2	TGTGCCAGACGGTTGGCGAGGGACGGGCTCGTATATGGCTACACCTTC	CARRLARDGLVYGYTF
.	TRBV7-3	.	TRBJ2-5	TGTGCCACCAGCATAGGCAACGGGAAAAAGACGACCTACTTC	CATSIGNGKKTTYF
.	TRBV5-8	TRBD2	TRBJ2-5	TGTGCCAGCAGCCGTGATATGACTAGCGAGAGGGATGAGACCCAGTACTTC	CASSRDMTSERDETQYF
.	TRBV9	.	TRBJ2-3	TGTGCCAGCAGCTCCGGGGGTAGTCCCAGTACGCAGTATTTT	CASSSGGSPSTQYF
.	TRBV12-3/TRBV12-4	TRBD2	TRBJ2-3	TGTGCCCGCGAGAGCGGGGGCACAGATACGCAGTATTTT	CARESGGTDTQYF
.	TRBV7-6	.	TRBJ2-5	TGTGCCAGCAGCTTACAGGGGCACTTGGGTGAAGCTTTGTACTTC	CASSLQGHLGEALYF
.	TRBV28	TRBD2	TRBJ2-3	TGTGCCATCACGGGACTAGACACAGATACGCAGTATTTT	CAITGLDTDTQYF
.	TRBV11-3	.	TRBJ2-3	TGTGCCAGCAGCTTAGATCTGTCAGAAGATACGCAGTATTTT	CASSLDLSEDTQYF
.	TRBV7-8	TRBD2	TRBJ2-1	TGTGCCAGCAGCGAATCGGGAGGGGCCGATACGCATGAGCAGTTCTTC	CASSESGGADTHEQFF
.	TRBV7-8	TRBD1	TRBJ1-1	TGTGCCAGCAGCTTAGAGGGGGCAGCCGACACTCAAGCTTTCTTT	CASSLEGAADTQAFF
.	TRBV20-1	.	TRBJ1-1	TGCAGTGCTAGGAAAGACCGGACGAACACTGAAGCTTTCTTT	CSARKDRTNTEAFF
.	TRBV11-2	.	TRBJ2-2	TGTGCCAGCAGCGCCGGCACGGGAGAGCTGTTTTTT	CASSAGTGELFF
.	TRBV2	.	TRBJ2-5	TGTGCCAGCAGTGAGTCGAATAGCAATCAGCCCCAGCACTTC	CASSESNSNQPQHF
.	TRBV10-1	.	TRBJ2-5	TGCGCCAGCAGTGACCAGTACCAAGAGACCCAGTACTTC	CASSDQYQETQYF
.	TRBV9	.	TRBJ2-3	TGTGCCAGCAGGGTAGCGCAGTACCCCGGGCCGGGGTATTTT	CASRVAQYPGPGYF
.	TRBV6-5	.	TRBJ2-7	TGTGCCAGCAGTTCGGACGGTAACGAGCAGTACTTC	CASSSDGNEQYF
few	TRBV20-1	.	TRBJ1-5	TGCAGTGCCCGAGCCCTTAGCAATCAGCCCCAGCATTTT	CSARALSNQPQHF
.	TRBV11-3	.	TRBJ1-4	TGTGCCAGCAGCCCCGAATTGACAGGTGAAAAACTGTTTTTT	CASSPELTGEKLFF
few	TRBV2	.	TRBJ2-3	TGTGCCAGCGGGGACCGGGGCAAAAATACGCAGTATTTT	CASGDRGKNTQYF
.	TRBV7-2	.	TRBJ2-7	TGTGCCAGCAGCTCCCTTCGCAGCGGCGAGCAGTACTTC	CASSSLRSGEQYF
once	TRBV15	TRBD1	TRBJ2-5	TGTCCCTCCAGCAGAGAGGGGGCTAAAGAGACCCAGTACTTC	CPSSREGAKETQYF
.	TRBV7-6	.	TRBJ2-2	TGTGCCAGCAGCTTAGCCCGGGGGACAAAAGAGACCTTTTTT	CASSLARGTKETFF
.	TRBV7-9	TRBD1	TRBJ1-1	TGTGCCAGACAGGGGGCTAGGGAGGCGAAGTACTTCGGGTTCTTT	CARQGAREAKYFGFF
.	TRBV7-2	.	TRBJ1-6	TGTGCCAGCAGCTTGCAGGAGGGCGGCTATAACTCACCCCTCCACTTT	CASSLQEGGYNSPLHF
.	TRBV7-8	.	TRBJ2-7	TGTGCCAGCAGTGTGCTAGGGCGCCTCCTCTACGAGCAGTACTTC	CASSVLGRLLYEQYF
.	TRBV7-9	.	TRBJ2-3	TGTGCCAGCAGCGTAGTAGGACAGAGGAGAGATACCGAGTATTTT	CASSVVGQRRDTEYF
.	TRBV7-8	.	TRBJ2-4	TGTGCCAGCAGCTTTCATCCAGACAGTCCGTACTTT	CASSFHPDSPYF
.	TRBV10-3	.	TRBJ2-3	TGTGCCATCAGTGAGTCGACTCTGGCGGGGTTCACAGATACGCAGTATTTT	CAISESTLAGFTDTQYF
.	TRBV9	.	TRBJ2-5	TGTGCCAGCAGCGTAAATGTGATGGGGGAAGGTTCACCCCAGTACTTC	CASSVNVMGEGSPQYF
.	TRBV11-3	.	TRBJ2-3	TGTGCCAGCGGCTTCGAGCTGACAGATACGCAGTATTTT	CASGFELTDTQYF
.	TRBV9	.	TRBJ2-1	TGTGCCAGCAGCGAAGGGTCAGATACGCAGGATGAGCAGTTCTTC	CASSEGSDTQDEQFF
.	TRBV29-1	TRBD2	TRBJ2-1	TGCAGCGTTGAGGCGACTAGCGGGGTCTACAATGAGCAGTTCTTC	CSVEATSGVYNEQFF
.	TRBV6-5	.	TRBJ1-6	TGTGCCAGGACCGGGACGGGGACTTCACCCCTCCACTTT	CARTGTGTSPLHF
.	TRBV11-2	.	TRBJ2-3	TGTGCCAGCAGAGTAGGGTTAGATGCGCAGTATTTT	CASRVGLDAQYF
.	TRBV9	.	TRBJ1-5	TGTGCCAGCAGCGTAGGGGTCTCGAGAGATACGCAGCATTTT	CASSVGVSRDTQHF
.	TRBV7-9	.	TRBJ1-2	TGTGCCAGCAGGAAGGGTACTTCCTATGGCTACACCTTC	CASRKGTSYGYTF
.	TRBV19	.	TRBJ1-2	TGTGCCAGCAGTTGGGGTGGGGGCACGGTCTATGGCTACACCTTC	CASSWGGGTVYGYTF
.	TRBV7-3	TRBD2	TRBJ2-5	TGTGCCAGCAGTGGACTAGCGGGAAAGACCCAGTACTTC	CASSGLAGKTQYF
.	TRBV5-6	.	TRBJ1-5	TGTGCCAGCAGCTTGGTTGACGACCAGCCCCAGCATTTT	CASSLVDDQPQHF
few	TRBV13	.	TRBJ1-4	TGTGCCAGCAGAGCCGGGGCTATCGATGAAAAACTGTTTTTT	CASRAGAIDEKLFF
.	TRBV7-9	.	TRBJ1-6	TGTGCCAGCAGCTTGGGAAGAAGCGAGCGGTCCCATGTCCACTTT	CASSLGRSERSHVHF
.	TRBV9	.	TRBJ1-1	TGTGCCAGCGGAGGGACTCCCGTCGTGCTGAACTCTGAAGCTTTCTTT	CASGGTPVVLNSEAFF
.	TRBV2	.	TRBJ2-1	TGTGCCAGCAGGAACGTATACAATGAGCAGTTCTTC	CASRNVYNEQFF
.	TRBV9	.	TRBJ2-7	TGTGCCAGCAGCGTAGCGGGGCTCTACTACGAGCAGTACTTC	CASSVAGLYYEQYF
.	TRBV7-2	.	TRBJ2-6	TGTGCCAGCAGCCGGGGGAAGGGCTCAACCTATGGCTACATCCTGACTTTC	CASSRGKGSTYGYILTF